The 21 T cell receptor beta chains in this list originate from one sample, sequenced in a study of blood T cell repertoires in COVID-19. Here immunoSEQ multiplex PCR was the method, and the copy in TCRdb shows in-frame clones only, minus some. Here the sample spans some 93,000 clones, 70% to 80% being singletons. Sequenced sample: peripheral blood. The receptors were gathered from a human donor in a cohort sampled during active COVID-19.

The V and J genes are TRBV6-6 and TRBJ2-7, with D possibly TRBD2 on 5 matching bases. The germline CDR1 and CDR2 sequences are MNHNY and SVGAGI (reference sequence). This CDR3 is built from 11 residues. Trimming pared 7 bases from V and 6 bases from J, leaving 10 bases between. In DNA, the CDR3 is TGTGCCAGCACCCAACGGGGCGAGCAGTACTTC. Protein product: CASTQRGEQYF.

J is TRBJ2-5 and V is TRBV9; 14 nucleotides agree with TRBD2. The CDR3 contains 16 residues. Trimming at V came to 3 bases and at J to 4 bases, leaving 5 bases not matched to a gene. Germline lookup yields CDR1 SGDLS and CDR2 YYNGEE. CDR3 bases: TGTGCCAGCAGCGCAGCCGGGACTAGCGGGAGAGAGACCCAGTACTTC. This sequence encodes CASSAAGTSGRETQYF.

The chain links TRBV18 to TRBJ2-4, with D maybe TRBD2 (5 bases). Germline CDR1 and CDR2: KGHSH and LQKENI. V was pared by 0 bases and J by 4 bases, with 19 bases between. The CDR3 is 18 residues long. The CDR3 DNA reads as TGTGCCAGCTCACCACCCGTTACTAGTTCCACCTCAAAAAACATTCAGTACTTC. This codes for CASSPPVTSSTSKNIQYF.

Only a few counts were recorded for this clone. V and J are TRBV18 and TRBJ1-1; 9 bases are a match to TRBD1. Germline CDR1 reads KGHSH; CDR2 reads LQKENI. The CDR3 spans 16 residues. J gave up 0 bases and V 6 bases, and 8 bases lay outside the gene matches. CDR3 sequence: CASSPGTGGMNTEAFF. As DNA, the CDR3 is TGTGCCAGCTCGCCTGGAACAGGGGGCATGAACACTGAAGCTTTCTTT. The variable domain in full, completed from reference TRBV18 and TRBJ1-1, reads NAGVMQNPRHLVRRRGQEARLRCSPMKGHSHVYWYRQLPEEGLKFMVYLQKENIIDESGMPKERFSAEFPKEGPSILRIQQVVRGDSAAYFCASSPGTGGMNTEAFFGQGTRLTVV.

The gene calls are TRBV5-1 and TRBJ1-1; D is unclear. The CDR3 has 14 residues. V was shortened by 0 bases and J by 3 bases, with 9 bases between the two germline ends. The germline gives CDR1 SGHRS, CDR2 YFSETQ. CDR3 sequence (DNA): TGCGCCAGCAGCTTGGATCAGGTGGACACTGAAGCTTTCTTT. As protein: CASSLDQVDTEAFF.

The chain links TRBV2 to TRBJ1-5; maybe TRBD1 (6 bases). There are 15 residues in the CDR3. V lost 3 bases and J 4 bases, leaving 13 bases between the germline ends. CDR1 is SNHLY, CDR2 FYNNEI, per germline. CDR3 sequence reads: CASSDTGGPNQPQHF. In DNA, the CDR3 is TGTGCCAGCAGTGATACTGGGGGCCCGAATCAGCCCCAGCATTTT.

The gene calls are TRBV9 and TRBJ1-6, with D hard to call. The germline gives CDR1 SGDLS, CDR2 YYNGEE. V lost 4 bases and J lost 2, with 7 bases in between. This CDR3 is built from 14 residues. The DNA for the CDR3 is TGTGCCAGCAGCATCCAAACCTATAATTCACCCCTCCACTTT. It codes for CASSIQTYNSPLHF.

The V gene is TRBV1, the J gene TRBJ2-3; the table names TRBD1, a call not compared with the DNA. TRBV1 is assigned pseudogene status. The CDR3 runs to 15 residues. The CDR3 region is CTSSHLRRQADTQYF. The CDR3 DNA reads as TGCACCAGCAGCCACCTGCGAAGACAGGCTGATACGCAGTATTTT.

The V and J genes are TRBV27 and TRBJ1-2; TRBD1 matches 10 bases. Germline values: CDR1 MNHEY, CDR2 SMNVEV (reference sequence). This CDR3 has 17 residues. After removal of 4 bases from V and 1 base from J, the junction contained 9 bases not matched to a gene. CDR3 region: CASSSGDRGLLNYGYTF. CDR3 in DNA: TGTGCCAGCAGTTCCGGGGACAGGGGTCTACTTAACTATGGCTACACCTTC.

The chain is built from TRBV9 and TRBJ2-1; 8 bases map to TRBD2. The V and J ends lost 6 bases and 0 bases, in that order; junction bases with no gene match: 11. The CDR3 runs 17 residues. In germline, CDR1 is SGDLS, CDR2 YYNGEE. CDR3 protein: CASIPPRSGSSYNEQFF. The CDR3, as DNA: TGTGCCAGCATCCCCCCGAGGAGCGGGAGCTCCTACAATGAGCAGTTCTTC.

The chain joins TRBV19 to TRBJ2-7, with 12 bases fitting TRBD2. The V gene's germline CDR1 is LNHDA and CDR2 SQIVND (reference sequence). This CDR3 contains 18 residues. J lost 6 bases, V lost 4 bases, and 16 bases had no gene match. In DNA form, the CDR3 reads TGTGCCAGTAGTACCCGATACTTGACTAGCGGGAGTTCATCCGAGCAGTACTTC. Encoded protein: CASSTRYLTSGSSSEQYF. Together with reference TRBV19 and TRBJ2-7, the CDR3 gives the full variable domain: DGGITQSPKYLFRKEGQNVTLSCEQNLNHDAMYWYRQDPGQGLRLIYYSQIVNDFQKGDIAEGYSVSREKKESFPLTVTSAQKNPTAFYLCASSTRYLTSGSSSEQYFGPGTRLTVT.

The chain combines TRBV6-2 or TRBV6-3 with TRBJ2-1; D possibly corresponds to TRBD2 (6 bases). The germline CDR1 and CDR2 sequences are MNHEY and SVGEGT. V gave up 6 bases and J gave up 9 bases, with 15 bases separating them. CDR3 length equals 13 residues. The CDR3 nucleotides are TGTGCCAGCAGCTTGACTAGTTGGAGTGAGCAGTTCTTC. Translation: CASSLTSWSEQFF.

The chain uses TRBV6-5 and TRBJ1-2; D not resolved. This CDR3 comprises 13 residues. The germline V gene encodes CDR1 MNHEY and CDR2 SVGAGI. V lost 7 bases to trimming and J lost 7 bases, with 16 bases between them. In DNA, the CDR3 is TGTGCCAGCAATCTGGTTCCGAAGAGTGGCTACACCTTC. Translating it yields CASNLVPKSGYTF.

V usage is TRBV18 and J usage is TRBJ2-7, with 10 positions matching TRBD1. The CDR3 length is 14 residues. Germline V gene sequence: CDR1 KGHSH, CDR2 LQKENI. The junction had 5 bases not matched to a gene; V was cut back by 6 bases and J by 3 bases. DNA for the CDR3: TGTGCCAGCTCGCGAGGACAGGGGGACTACGAGCAGTACTTC. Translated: CASSRGQGDYEQYF.

CDR3 region: CASILLGEQYF. The DNA of the CDR3 is TGTGCCAGCATCCTCCTCGGGGAGCAGTACTTC. V gene TRBV2 combines with J gene TRBJ2-7, with D unresolved. Germline CDR1 SNHLY, CDR2 FYNNEI. Trimming shortened V by 7 bases and J by 7 bases, and 11 bases separated the two germline ends. This CDR3 contains 11 residues.

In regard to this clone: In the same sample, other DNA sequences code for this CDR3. CDR3 nucleotides: TGTGCCAGCAGTTCCACAGGGGGCAGGGGCCCCCAGCATTTT. It codes for CASSSTGGRGPQHF. J is TRBJ1-5 and V is TRBV6-5; the match to TRBD1 covers 9 bases. The CDR3 length is 14 residues. V gave up 4 bases and J gave up 10 bases; unmatched junction bases: 8. Germline values: CDR1 MNHEY, CDR2 SVGAGI.

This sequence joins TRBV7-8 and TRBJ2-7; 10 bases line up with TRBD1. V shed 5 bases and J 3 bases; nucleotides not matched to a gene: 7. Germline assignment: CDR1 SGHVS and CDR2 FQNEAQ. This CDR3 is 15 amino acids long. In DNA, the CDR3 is TGTGCCAGCAGCCAGGACAGGGGGACCCTCTACGAGCAGTACTTC. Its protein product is CASSQDRGTLYEQYF.

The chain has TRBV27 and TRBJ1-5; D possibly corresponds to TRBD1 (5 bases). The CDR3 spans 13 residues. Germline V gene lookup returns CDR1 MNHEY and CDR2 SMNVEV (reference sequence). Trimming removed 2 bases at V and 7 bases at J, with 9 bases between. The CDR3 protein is CASSLNRLQPQHF. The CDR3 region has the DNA TGTGCCAGCAGTTTAAACAGGTTACAGCCCCAGCATTTT.

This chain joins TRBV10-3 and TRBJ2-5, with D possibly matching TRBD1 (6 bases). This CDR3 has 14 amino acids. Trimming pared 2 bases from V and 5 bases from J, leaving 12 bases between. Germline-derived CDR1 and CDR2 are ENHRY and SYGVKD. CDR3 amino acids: CAISERQAGETQYF. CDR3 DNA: TGTGCCATCAGTGAGAGACAGGCAGGGGAGACCCAGTACTTC.

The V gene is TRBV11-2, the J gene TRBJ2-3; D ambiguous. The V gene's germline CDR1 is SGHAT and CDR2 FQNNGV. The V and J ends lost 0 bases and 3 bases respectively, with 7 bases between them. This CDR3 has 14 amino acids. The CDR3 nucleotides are TGTGCCAGCAGCTTAGATCCACTAACAGATACGCAGTATTTT. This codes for CASSLDPLTDTQYF.

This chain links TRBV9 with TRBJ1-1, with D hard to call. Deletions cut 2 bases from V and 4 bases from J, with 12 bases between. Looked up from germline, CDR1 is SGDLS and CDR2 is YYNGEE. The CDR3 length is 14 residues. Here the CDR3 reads CASSVLTEGTEAFF. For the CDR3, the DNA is TGTGCCAGCAGCGTGCTGACGGAGGGCACTGAAGCTTTCTTT.